This T cell receptor (beta chain) was retrieved from a study of shared clonotypes between healthy human individuals (TCRdb year 2020). At the level of the whole study: A few men and two women, aged 18 to 49 years, made up the cohort. Per donor, three plates each were used for CD4 naive and CD4 memory, two for CD8 naive, and one for CD8 memory. Blood TCR repertoires of five healthy adults were deeply sequenced to estimate repertoire size and the extent of clonotype sharing between individuals. Different laboratories and diverse techniques were used to prepare libraries and sequence TCR repertoires, to increase sequencing depth and limit assay-specific biases. Leukapheresis yielded between about 0.9 and 9.5 billion PBMCs per donor.

CDR1 and CDR2 are read off the germline V gene as SGHRS and YFSETQ. The V end loses 6 bases and the J end loses 1 base, and a stretch of 14 bases separates them. Its CDR3 holds 15 amino acids, cysteine through phenylalanine. The DNA shown is the 45-base CDR3, in frame from base 1. Healthy HIV-negative adults with no recently reported acute infections or vaccinations were included as donors. Every donor was a Caucasian adult living in Nashville, Tennessee, USA. CD4+ T cells were enriched by magnetic negative selection; naive cells were then positively selected on CD45RA, and the negative fraction formed the memory subset. Blood was collected by leukapheresis, and PBMCs were isolated by Ficoll-Histopaque density gradient centrifugation and then cryopreserved in liquid nitrogen vapor phase. Purity and quantity of every magnetically sorted T cell population were checked by analytical flow cytometry. Genomic DNA was isolated from every sorted fraction and measured by UV absorbance on a Nanodrop 2000c.

On this clone itself: Its antigen has not been determined. There are no base qualities to consult, and no much larger clone falls within one base.

The full study reports these points: The genetic and exposure-history diversity represented was limited by the small number of donors. Compared with non-shared clonotypes, the clonotypes found in all four sorted-subset donors had higher generation probabilities. Across a few donors, around 5% of naive CD4, approximately 3.6% of naive CD8, under 2.5% of memory CD4, and roughly 0.4% of memory CD8 clonotypes were shared. Estimated clonotype richness was generally larger for naive than for memory subsets. Only blood was sampled, and tissue TCR repertoires likely differ from those in blood. Incomplete sequencing was indicated by rarefaction of sorted-subset datasets, despite the large sequencing depth. Pairwise subsampling led to the expectation that sequencing depth would affect the degree of clonotype sharing among donors.

TCR CDR3 regions were amplified from genomic DNA by multiplex PCR using the deep immunoSEQ assay. Genomic DNA extracted from each cell subset was distributed evenly over all wells of several immunoSEQ 96-well plates, and each plate served as one replicate. For sorted subsets, each replicate PCR was loaded with about 200 ng genomic DNA, equivalent to approximately 33,000 T cell genomes. The purified libraries were quantified using a Qubit 3.0 fluorometer, sized with a Bioanalyzer 2100, and then quantified again using the KAPA Library Quantification kit. Each immunoSEQ 96-well plate was sequenced on its own single-read 150-cycle Illumina NextSeq 550 flow cell. The authors processed their data as follows. Because the immunoSEQ output included only junctional sequences and no quality scores, the filtering could not be the same as the filtering used for full-length reads. Sequences were annotated with PyIR, a Python wrapper for IgBLAST v1.9, and V/J genes and CDR3 were assigned using IMGT germline references. Reads with weak V/J assignments (E-value above 1e-6), missing CDR3, stop codons, out-of-frame junctions, or ambiguous translated residues were removed. A V3J clonotype was defined by an identical inferred V gene, J gene, and CDR3 amino acid sequence. The percentage overlap between two repertoires was calculated by dividing the number of shared unique clonotypes by the size of the smaller repertoire. Repertoire richness was assessed with RTK rarefaction, the Chao1 estimator, and Recon v2.1 estimates of unobserved clonotypes. Generation probabilities for all TCRbeta clonotypes obtained by the gDNA method from several donors were computed using OLGA. The source is immuneACCESS, and TCRdb retained only in-frame sequences with V and J called. Part of the clones is not carried over; for the studies checked, unresolved V genes explain less than half of this, and the remainder is unexplained. V and J calls and clone size are those listed in that table; D and trimming were worked out from the DNA. This sample gives approximately 1,000,000 clones in total; around three quarters of them show up just once. Jointly, the top ten make up more than 0.85% of the sample.

This clonotype was obtained from a man aged 18-30 years in good health. Some clones in this sample may be carry-over from other donors' samples. Source material: memory CD4+ T cells from PBMCs. The sample's cell subset or site label is to be understood as: CD45RA-negative fraction. The V gene is TRBV5-1 and the J gene is TRBJ2-1; a tentative D call is TRBD2 (6 bases match). Read as DNA, the sequence is TGCGCCAGCACCCCAGGTGGGGGGTCCTACAATGAGCAGTTCTTC. Its product reads: CASTPGGGSYNEQFF. Joined to the reference TRBV5-1 and TRBJ2-1 proteins, this CDR3 gives the full variable domain: KAGVTQTPRYLIKTRGQQVTLSCSPISGHRSVSWYQQTPGQGLQFLFEYFSETQRNKGNFPGRFSGRQFSNSRSEMNVSTLELGDSALYLCASTPGGGSYNEQFFGPGTRLTVL.